This is a list of T cell receptor beta chains from one sample in a study of shared clonotypes between healthy human individuals. Here immunoSEQ multiplex PCR was the method, and the copy in TCRdb shows in-frame clones only, minus some. The repertoire holds around 1.6 million clones, with nearly 99% as singletons. The sample was naive CD4+ T cells sorted from blood. These receptors originate from a man younger than 40 in good health. The conserved cysteine and the conserved F or W are not part of the CDR3 here.

j_gene,v_gene,CDR3aa
TRBJ1-1,TRBV5-1,ASSLPGVNTEAF
TRBJ1-5,TRBV6-5,ASSLSTGSNQPQH
TRBJ2-3,TRBV5-4,ASSSRDRGDTDTQY
TRBJ1-2,TRBV13,ASSFGARDSARYT
TRBJ2-3,TRBV6-1,ASSGRVGAQVDTQY
TRBJ2-3,TRBV6-1,ARGGMGDTQY
TRBJ1-2,TRBV5-4,ASSLESVKNYGYT
TRBJ2-2,TRBV5-6,ASSFRGTGELF
TRBJ2-1,TRBV7-9,ASSLGGLAGTYNEQF
TRBJ2-1,TRBV2,ASKGVSSYNEQF
TRBJ2-1,TRBV5-1,ASSLGLAGGPSSYNEQF
TRBJ1-3,TRBV5-6,ASSLVQGRNTIY
TRBJ2-7,TRBV29-1,SVSSRALPDEQY
TRBJ2-1,TRBV5-6,ASSLAPGMGFREQF
TRBJ2-2,TRBV6-1,ASSSLNTGGELF
TRBJ2-7,TRBV19,ASSLPGTGNYEQY
TRBJ2-7,TRBV7-2,ASSLDGGAVYEQY
TRBJ2-7,TRBV11-1,ASTRVGLAGAISYEQY
NA,TRBV14,ASSPQQGLYEQY
TRBJ1-5,TRBV15,ATSRDPAGQPQH
TRBJ2-3,TRBV10-1,ASSGTSTDTQY
TRBJ1-1,TRBV19,ASRPRDSGTEAF
TRBJ1-5,TRBV7-9,ASSLAAVQPQH
TRBJ2-7,TRBV6-6,ASRSPNSGPAY
TRBJ2-5,TRBV28,ASSTGTSGRETQY
TRBJ2-1,TRBV2,ASSETGGDEQF
TRBJ1-5,TRBV27,ASSFAGGNQPQH
TRBJ1-2,TRBV7-9,ASSLGGSGTGFGYT
TRBJ2-7,TRBV7-9,ASSLVGQGGFFEQY
TRBJ2-7,TRBV6-5,ASRGHPYEQY
TRBJ1-3,TRBV9,ASSVESSGNTIY
TRBJ2-1,TRBV2,ASSAPGPGWSGGTLKGNNEQF
TRBJ1-5,TRBV19,ASTPGPAFPQH
TRBJ1-4,TRBV28,ASRVLGQGYEKLF
TRBJ2-7,TRBV19,ASSYRGGTYEQY
TRBJ2-1,TRBV5-4,ASSGQGLAGGGPKF
TRBJ1-1,TRBV19,ASSVITNTEAF
TRBJ2-3,TRBV19,ASSRAGETSGSD
TRBJ2-2,TRBV11-2,ASSLKPEPNTGELF
TRBJ2-3,TRBV5-4,ASSLDDIGTDTQY
TRBJ1-3,TRBV7-8,ASSQQHSGNTIY
TRBJ2-4,TRBV7-9,ASSLARGPLAKNIQY
TRBJ2-3,TRBV6-1,ASRATGRTDTQY
TRBJ2-1,TRBV11-2,ASYDYNNEQF